This T cell receptor beta chain was documented in a study of blood T cells in healthy people across ages. Study-level points and caveats: Researchers deemed the diversity estimates from one million T cells underestimates. Donor CMV status was unknown, possibly confounding expanded clonotype changes.

This clonotype was observed a handful of times. Its antigen is undetermined. A second PCR, run for roughly 7 to 12 cycles, used a sample-barcoded 5' primer plus a J-beta primer mix. Each CDR3 protein is one row after TCRdb ran MiXCR on the 5' RACE reads. The sample holds about 1,500,000 distinct CDR3 sequences, about 43% seen once. V was cut by 1 base and J by 1 base, with 14 bases left in between. CDR1 is MGHRA, CDR2 YSYEKL, per germline. The CDR3 spans 17 residues. The chain has TRBV4-1 and TRBJ2-4, with D possibly being TRBD1 (6 bases). Sequenced sample: blood. The receptor was derived from a woman younger than 35 in good health. CDR3 residues: CASSQGNHRVAKNIQYF. CDR3 coding DNA: TGCGCCAGCAGCCAAGGCAACCACAGGGTGGCCAAAAACATTCAGTACTTC.